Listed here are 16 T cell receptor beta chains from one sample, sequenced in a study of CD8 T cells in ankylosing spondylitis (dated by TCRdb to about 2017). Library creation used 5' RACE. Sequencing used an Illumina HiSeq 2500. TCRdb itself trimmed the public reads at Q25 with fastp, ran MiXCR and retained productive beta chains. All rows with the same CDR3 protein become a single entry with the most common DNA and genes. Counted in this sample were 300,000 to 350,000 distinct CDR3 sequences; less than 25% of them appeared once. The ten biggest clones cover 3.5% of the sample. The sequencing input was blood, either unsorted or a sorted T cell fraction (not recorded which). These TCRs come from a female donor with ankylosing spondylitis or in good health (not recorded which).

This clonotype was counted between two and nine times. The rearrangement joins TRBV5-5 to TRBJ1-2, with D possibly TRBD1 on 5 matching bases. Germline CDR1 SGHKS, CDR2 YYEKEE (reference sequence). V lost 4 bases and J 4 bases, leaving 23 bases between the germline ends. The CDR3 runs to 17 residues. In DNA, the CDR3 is TGTGCCAGCAGCCCTCACGGGGGGACCCGACCCCTCTATGGCTACACCTTC. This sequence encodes CASSPHGGTRPLYGYTF.

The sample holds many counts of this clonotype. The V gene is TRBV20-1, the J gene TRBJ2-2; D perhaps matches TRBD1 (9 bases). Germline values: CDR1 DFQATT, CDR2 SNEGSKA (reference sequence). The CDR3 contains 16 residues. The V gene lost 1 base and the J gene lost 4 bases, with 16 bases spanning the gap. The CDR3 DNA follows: TGCAGTGCTAGAGCCGGGGGGGACAGGGCCACCGGGGAGCTGTTTTTT. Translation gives CSARAGGDRATGELFF.

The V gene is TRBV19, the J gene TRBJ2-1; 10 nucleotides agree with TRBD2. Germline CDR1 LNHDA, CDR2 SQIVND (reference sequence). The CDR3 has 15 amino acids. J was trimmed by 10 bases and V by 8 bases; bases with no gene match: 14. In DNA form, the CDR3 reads TGTGCCAGTGGAAGTCTGGGGCTAGCGGGAGAAGAGCAGTTCTTC. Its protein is CASGSLGLAGEEQFF.

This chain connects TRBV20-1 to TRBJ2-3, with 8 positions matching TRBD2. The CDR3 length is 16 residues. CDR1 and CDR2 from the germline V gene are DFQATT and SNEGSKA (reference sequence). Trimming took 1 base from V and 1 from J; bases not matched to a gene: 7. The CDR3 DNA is TGCAGTGCTAGAGGGTTGGAGACTAGCGGCACAGATACGCAGTATTTT. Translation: CSARGLETSGTDTQYF.

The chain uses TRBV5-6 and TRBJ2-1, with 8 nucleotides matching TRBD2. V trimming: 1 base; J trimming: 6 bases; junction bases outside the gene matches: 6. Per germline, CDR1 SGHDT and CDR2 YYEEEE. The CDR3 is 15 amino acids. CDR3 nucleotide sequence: TGTGCCAGCAGCTTGAGTAGCGGGATGGGCAATGAGCAGTTCTTC. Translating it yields CASSLSSGMGNEQFF.

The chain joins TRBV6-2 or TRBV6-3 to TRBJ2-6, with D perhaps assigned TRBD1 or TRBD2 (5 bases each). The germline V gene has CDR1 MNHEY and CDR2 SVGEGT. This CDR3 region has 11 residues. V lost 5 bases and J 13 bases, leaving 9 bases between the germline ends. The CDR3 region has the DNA TGTGCCAGCAGTCAGGGACCTGTCCTGACTTTC. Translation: CASSQGPVLTF.

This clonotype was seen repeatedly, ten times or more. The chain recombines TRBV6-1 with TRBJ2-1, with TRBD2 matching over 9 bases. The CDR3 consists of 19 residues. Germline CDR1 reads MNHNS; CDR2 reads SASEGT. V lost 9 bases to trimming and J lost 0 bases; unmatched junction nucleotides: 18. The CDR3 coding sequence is TGTGCCAGTCGAAGGTATCGACTAGCGGCACCTAGCTCCTACAATGAGCAGTTCTTC. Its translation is CASRRYRLAAPSSYNEQFF.

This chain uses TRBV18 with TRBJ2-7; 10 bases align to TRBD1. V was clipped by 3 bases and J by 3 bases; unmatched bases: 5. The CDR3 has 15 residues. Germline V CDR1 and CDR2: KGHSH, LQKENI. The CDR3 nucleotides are TGTGCCAGCTCACCCAGGACAGGGGGGGACTACGAGCAGTACTTC. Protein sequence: CASSPRTGGDYEQYF.

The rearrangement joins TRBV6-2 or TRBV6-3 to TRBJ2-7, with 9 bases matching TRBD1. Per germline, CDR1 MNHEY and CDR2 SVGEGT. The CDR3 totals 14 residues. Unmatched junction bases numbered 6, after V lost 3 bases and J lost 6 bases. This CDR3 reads CASSYGTGYGEQYF. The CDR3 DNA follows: TGTGCCAGCAGTTATGGGACAGGGTACGGCGAGCAGTACTTC.

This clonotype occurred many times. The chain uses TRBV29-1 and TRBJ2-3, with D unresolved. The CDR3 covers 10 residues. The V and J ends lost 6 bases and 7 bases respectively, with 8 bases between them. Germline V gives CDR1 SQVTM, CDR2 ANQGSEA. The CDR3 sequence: CSVESNTQYF. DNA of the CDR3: TGCAGCGTGGAATCTAATACGCAGTATTTT.

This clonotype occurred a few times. The DNA of the CDR3 is TGCAGTGCGCGGACGGGGGGGTTAGCCGGGGAGCTGTTTTTT. Amino acids: CSARTGGLAGELFF. V gene TRBV20-1 combines with J gene TRBJ2-2; 8 positions agree with TRBD2. Unmatched junction bases numbered 9, after V lost 6 bases and J lost 6 bases. CDR3 length: 14 amino acids. From germline, CDR1 is DFQATT and CDR2 SNEGSKA (reference sequence).

The CDR3 loop reads CATGTGNTGELFF. CDR3 coding DNA: TGTGCCACTGGGACAGGGAACACCGGGGAGCTGTTTTTT. V and J are TRBV6-2 or TRBV6-3 and TRBJ2-2; 8 nucleotides agree with TRBD1. This CDR3 has 13 amino acids. Per the germline V gene, CDR1 is MNHEY and CDR2 is SVGEGT. After removal of 10 bases from V and 1 base from J, the junction contained 2 bases not matched to a gene.

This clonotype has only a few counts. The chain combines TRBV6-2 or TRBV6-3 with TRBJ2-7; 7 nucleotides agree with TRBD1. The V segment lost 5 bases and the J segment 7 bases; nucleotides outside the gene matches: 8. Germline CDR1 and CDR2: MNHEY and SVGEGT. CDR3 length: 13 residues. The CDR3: CASSPKTGQEQYF. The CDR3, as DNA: TGTGCCAGCAGTCCGAAGACAGGGCAAGAGCAGTACTTC.

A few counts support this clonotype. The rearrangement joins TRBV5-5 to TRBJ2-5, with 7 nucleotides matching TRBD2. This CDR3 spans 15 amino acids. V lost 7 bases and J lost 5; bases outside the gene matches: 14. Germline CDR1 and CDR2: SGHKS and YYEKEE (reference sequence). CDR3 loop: CASQPLAAMRETQYF. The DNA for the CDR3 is TGTGCCAGCCAGCCCCTAGCGGCCATGCGGGAGACCCAGTACTTC. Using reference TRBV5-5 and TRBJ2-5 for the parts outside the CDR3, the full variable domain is DAGVTQSPTHLIKTRGQQVTLRCSPISGHKSVSWYQQVLGQGPQFIFQYYEKEERGRGNFPDRFSARQFPNYSSELNVNALLLGDSALYLCASQPLAAMRETQYFGPGTRLLVL.

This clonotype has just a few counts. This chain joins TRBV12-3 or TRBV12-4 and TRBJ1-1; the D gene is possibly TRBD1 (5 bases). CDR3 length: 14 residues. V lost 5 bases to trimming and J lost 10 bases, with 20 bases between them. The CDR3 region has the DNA TGTGCCAGCAGTCCCGGCGGCAGGGCGGAGGGAGCTTTCTTT. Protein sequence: CASSPGGRAEGAFF.

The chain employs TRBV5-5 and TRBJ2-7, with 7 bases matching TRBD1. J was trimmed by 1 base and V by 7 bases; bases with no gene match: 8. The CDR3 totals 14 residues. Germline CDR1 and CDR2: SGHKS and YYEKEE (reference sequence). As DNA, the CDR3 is TGTGCCAGCCGAAATCGGGACAGTTCCTACGAGCAGTACTTC. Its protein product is CASRNRDSSYEQYF.